The next 15 T cell receptor beta chains were all read from a single sample in a study of OX40 agonist ivuxolimab in advanced cancers. Only in-frame clones appear in the TCRdb table, and some are missing; sequencing was by immunoSEQ multiplex PCR. The sample lists tens of thousands of clones, 70% to 85% occurring once. Material: CD4+ or CD8+ T cells sorted from blood, obtained in a trial of the OX40 agonist ivuxolimab. These receptor sequences come from an adult with an advanced solid tumor such as melanoma, head and neck, liver or kidney cancer.

The chain joins TRBV4-2 to TRBJ2-3, with TRBD2 matching over 7 bases. This CDR3 is built from 15 residues. The trim removed 7 bases at V and 4 bases at J, leaving 11 bases unmatched. From germline, CDR1 is LGHNA and CDR2 YNFKEQ. CDR3: CASNSGSGVPDTQYF. The DNA of the CDR3 is TGTGCCAGCAACAGTGGCAGCGGGGTCCCAGATACGCAGTATTTT.

This clone was observed a single time. The V and J genes are TRBV11-3 and TRBJ2-2, with D perhaps TRBD1 or TRBD2 (6 bases each). This CDR3 has 15 residues. Germline CDR1 is SGHNT and CDR2 is YENEEA. The germline V and J ends were trimmed by 5 bases and 6 bases, with 16 bases remaining between them. The CDR3 nucleotides are TGTGCCAGCAGCCCAGAGGGGGGAGTATCCGGGGAGCTGTTTTTT. Encoded protein: CASSPEGGVSGELFF.

The rearrangement links TRBV28 to TRBJ2-2, with 7 nucleotides matching TRBD2. The CDR3 consists of 14 residues. Per germline, CDR1 MDHEN and CDR2 SYDVKM. J was trimmed by 6 bases and V by 9 bases; bases with no gene match: 10. The CDR3 protein is CASINGGVAGELFF. DNA of the CDR3: TGTGCCAGTATTAATGGGGGGGTTGCCGGGGAGCTGTTTTTT.

This clone ranks as medium-sized. Within the sample, other DNA sequences also encode this same CDR3. The genes are TRBV19 and TRBJ1-1, with D unclear. Germline CDR1 reads LNHDA; CDR2 reads SQIVND (reference sequence). The CDR3 is 13 residues long. The V end was cut by 3 bases, the J end by 0 bases, with 5 bases between. CDR3 sequence reads: CASSISVNTEAFF. The CDR3 DNA is TGTGCCAGTAGTATCAGTGTGAACACTGAAGCTTTCTTT. The whole variable domain, remainder taken from reference TRBV19 and TRBJ1-1, is DGGITQSPKYLFRKEGQNVTLSCEQNLNHDAMYWYRQDPGQGLRLIYYSQIVNDFQKGDIAEGYSVSREKKESFPLTVTSAQKNPTAFYLCASSISVNTEAFFGQGTRLTVV.

The chain has TRBV6-5 and TRBJ1-1, with D maybe TRBD1 (5 bases). This CDR3 comprises 14 residues. Trimming removed 4 bases at V and 0 bases at J, with 9 bases between. CDR1 is MNHEY and CDR2 is SVGAGI in the germline V gene. The CDR3 region is CASSSGRLNTEAFF. The DNA of the CDR3 is TGTGCCAGCAGTTCGGGACGTTTGAACACTGAAGCTTTCTTT.

This clone was found once. This chain connects TRBV5-6 to TRBJ2-4; D is uncertain. CDR3 length: 14 amino acids. Germline CDR1 and CDR2: SGHDT and YYEEEE. V lost 3 bases, J lost 0 bases, and 7 bases lay in between. DNA of the CDR3: TGTGCCAGCAGCTATACCTTAGCCAAAAACATTCAGTACTTC. Its translation: CASSYTLAKNIQYF.

CDR3 nucleotide sequence: TGCGCCAGCAGCCCACAGCCTGGGGAGCAGTTCTTC. The encoded protein is CASSPQPGEQFF. The chain links TRBV5-1 to TRBJ2-1, with D unresolved. Germline V gene lookup returns CDR1 SGHRS and CDR2 YFSETQ. CDR3 length equals 12 residues. V dropped 4 bases and J dropped 10 bases, with 12 bases sitting between them.

J is TRBJ2-7 and V is TRBV5-6; the D gene is possibly TRBD2 (5 bases). V gave up 2 bases and J gave up 0 bases, with 9 bases separating them. Per germline, CDR1 SGHDT and CDR2 YYEEEE. CDR3 size: 14 residues. The CDR3 reads CASSFLGSSYEQYF. As DNA, the CDR3 is TGTGCCAGCAGCTTCCTAGGGAGCTCCTACGAGCAGTACTTC.

This sequence joins TRBV6-1 and TRBJ2-5, with 10 bases aligning to TRBD1. The end of the DNA is better explained by TRBJ2-7, so the J call may be wrong. CDR3 length: 14 amino acids. Germline CDR1 reads MNHNS; CDR2 reads SASEGT. CDR3 nucleotide sequence: TGTGCCAGCAGACGGGACAGGGGTAGCTACGAGCAGTACTTC. Its protein product is CASRRDRGSYEQYF.

This chain uses TRBV5-1 with TRBJ2-2, with TRBD1 identical over 11 bases. The CDR3 is made up of 16 amino acids. Trimming cost V 3 bases and J 3 bases; bases outside gene matches: 4. Germline V lookup: CDR1 SGHRS, CDR2 YFSETQ. CDR3 bases: TGCGCCAGCAGCTGGACAGGGGGCAAGGACACCGGGGAGCTGTTTTTT. It codes for CASSWTGGKDTGELFF. Drawing the rest from reference TRBV5-1 and TRBJ2-2, the complete variable domain is KAGVTQTPRYLIKTRGQQVTLSCSPISGHRSVSWYQQTPGQGLQFLFEYFSETQRNKGNFPGRFSGRQFSNSRSEMNVSTLELGDSALYLCASSWTGGKDTGELFFGEGSRLTVL.

The gene calls are TRBV27 and TRBJ2-2; D not resolved. The CDR3 totals 13 residues. V was cut by 5 bases and J by 4 bases, with 8 bases left in between. Germline CDR1 MNHEY, CDR2 SMNVEV (reference sequence). The CDR3 loop is CASSTGLTGELFF. The CDR3, as DNA: TGTGCCAGCAGTACCGGCCTCACCGGGGAGCTGTTTTTT.

This chain links TRBV18 with TRBJ2-5, with TRBD1 as a possible D gene (7 bases). The closer fit of TRBJ2-7 to the DNA end suggests the J call may be wrong. The CDR3 runs 15 residues. Germline loops: CDR1 KGHSH, CDR2 LQKENI. CDR3 nucleotide sequence: TGTGCCAGCTCAGGAGCTCAGGGGGGCTCCTACGAGCAGTACTTC. It encodes CASSGAQGGSYEQYF.

The chain is built from TRBV4-1 and TRBJ2-7; tentative D call: TRBD2 (5 bases). V gave up 5 bases and J gave up 3 bases, with 8 bases separating them. CDR3 size: 12 residues. Germline loops: CDR1 MGHRA, CDR2 YSYEKL. The CDR3 loop reads CASSAGLYEQYF. CDR3 DNA sequence: TGCGCCAGCAGCGCGGGCCTCTACGAGCAGTACTTC.

This sequence joins TRBV7-8 and TRBJ2-7, with D unclear. Deletions cut 5 bases from V and 1 base from J, with 9 bases between. The CDR3 totals 13 residues. Germline CDR1 is SGHVS and CDR2 is FQNEAQ. The chain's CDR3 is CASSPTGSYEQYF. For the CDR3, the DNA is TGTGCCAGCAGCCCGACTGGATCCTACGAGCAGTACTTC. Based on the CDR3 plus reference TRBV7-8 and TRBJ2-7, the full variable domain is GAGVSQSPRYKVAKRGQDVALRCDPISGHVSLFWYQQALGQGPEFLTYFQNEAQLDKSGLPSDRFFAERPEGSVSTLKIQRTQQEDSAVYLCASSPTGSYEQYFGPGTRLTVT.

The chain couples TRBV19 to TRBJ2-7; D not resolved. This CDR3 spans 18 amino acids. The germline CDR1 and CDR2 sequences are LNHDA and SQIVND (reference sequence). V was clipped by 5 bases and J by 0 bases, with 23 bases between them. The CDR3 DNA sequence: TGTGCCAGTAGTGTCGAATATTTGAGAGTGAAGAGCTCCTACGAGCAGTACTTC. Protein product: CASSVEYLRVKSSYEQYF.